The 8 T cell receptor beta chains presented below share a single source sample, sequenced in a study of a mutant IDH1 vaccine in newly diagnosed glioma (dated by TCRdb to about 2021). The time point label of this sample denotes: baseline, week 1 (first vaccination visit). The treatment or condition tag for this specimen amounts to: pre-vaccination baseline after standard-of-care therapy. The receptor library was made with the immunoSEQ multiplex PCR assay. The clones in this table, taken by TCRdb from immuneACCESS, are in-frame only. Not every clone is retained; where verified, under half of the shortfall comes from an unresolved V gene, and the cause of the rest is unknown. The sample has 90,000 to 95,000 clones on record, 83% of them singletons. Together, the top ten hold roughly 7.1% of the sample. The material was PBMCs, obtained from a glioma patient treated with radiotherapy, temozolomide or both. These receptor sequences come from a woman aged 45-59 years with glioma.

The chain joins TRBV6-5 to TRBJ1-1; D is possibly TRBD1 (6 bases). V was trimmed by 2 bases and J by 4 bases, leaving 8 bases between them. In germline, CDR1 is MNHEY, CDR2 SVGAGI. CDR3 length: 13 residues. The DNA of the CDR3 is TGTGCCAGCAGTTACACAGGGCCCACTGAAGCTTTCTTT. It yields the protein CASSYTGPTEAFF.

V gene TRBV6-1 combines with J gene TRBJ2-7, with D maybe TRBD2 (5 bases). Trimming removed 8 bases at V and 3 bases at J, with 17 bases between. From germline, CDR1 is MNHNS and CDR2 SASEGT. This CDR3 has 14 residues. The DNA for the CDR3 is TGTGCCAGCGGGGAGTCGGTCATGGTCTACGAGCAGTACTTC. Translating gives CASGESVMVYEQYF.

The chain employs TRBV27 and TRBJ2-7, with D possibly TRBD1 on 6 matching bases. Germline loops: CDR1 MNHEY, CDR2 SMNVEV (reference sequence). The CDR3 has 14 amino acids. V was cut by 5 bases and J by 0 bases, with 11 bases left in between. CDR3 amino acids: CASSPQGPSYEQYF. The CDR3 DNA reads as TGTGCCAGCAGTCCACAGGGACCCTCCTACGAGCAGTACTTC.

The chain's CDR3 is CASSLVLGGEAFF. The CDR3 bases are TGTGCCAGCAGCTTAGTTCTTGGGGGTGAAGCTTTCTTT. The chain recombines TRBV7-2 with TRBJ1-1; the D gene is possibly TRBD1 (5 bases). V lost 1 base, J lost 7 bases, and 10 bases lay in between. Germline V gene sequence: CDR1 SGHTA, CDR2 FQGNSA. This CDR3 has 13 amino acids.

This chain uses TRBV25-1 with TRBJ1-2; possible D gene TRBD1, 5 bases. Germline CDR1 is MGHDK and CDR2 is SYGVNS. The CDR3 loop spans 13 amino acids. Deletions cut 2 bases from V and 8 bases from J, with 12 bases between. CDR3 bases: TGTGCCAGCAGTGAAGGGGGGGAAGTCGGCTACACCTTC. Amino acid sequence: CASSEGGEVGYTF.

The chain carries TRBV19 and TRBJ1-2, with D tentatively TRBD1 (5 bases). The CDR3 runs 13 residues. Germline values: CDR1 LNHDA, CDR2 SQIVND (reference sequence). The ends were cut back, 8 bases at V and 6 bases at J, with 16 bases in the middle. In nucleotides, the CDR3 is TGTGCCAGTCAGAGGCAGGGCGTGGATGGCTACACCTTC. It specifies CASQRQGVDGYTF.

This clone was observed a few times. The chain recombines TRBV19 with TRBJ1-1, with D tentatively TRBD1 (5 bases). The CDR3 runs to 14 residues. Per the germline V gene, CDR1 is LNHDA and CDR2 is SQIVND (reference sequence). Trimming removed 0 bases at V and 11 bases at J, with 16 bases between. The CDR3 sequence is CASSIDLSGGDAFF. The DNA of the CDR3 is TGTGCCAGTAGTATAGATTTGAGCGGAGGGGATGCTTTCTTT. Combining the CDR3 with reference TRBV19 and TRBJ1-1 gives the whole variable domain DGGITQSPKYLFRKEGQNVTLSCEQNLNHDAMYWYRQDPGQGLRLIYYSQIVNDFQKGDIAEGYSVSREKKESFPLTVTSAQKNPTAFYLCASSIDLSGGDAFFGQGTRLTVV.

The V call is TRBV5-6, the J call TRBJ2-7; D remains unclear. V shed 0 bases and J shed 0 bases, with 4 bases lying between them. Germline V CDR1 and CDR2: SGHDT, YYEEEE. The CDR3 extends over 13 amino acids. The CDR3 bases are TGTGCCAGCAGCTTGGCGGTCTCCTACGAGCAGTACTTC. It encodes CASSLAVSYEQYF.